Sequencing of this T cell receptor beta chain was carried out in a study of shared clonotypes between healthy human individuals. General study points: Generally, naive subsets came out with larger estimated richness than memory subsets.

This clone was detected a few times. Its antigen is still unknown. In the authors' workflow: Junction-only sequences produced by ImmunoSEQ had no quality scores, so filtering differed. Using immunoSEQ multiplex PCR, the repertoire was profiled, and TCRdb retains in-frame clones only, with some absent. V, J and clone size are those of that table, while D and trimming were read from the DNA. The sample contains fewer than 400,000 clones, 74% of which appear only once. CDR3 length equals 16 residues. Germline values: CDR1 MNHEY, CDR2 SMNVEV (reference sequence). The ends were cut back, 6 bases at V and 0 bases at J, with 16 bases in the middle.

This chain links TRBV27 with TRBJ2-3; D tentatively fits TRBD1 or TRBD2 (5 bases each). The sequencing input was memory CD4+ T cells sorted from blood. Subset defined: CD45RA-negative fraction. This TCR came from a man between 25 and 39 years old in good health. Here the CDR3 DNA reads TGTGCCAGCAGAACGTTGGCCGGGACCAGCACAGATACGCAGTATTTT. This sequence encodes CASRTLAGTSTDTQYF.